The 29 T cell receptor beta chains below come from one sample, sequenced in a study of cytomegalovirus exposure and HLA in healthy donors. The primer mix had 60 Vbeta and 13 Jbeta primers. Measured with immunoSEQ multiplex PCR; TCRdb has only the in-frame clones, and not every one. The sample carries roughly 110,000 clones, approximately 79% recorded once. What was sequenced was PBMCs. The source of these receptors is a woman in her thirties or forties in good health and CMV-seropositive.

This chain links TRBV5-1 with TRBJ1-2, with 8 nucleotides matching TRBD1. Germline assignment: CDR1 SGHRS and CDR2 YFSETQ. The CDR3 has 17 amino acids. The V segment lost 0 bases and the J segment 2 bases; nucleotides outside the gene matches: 9. The CDR3 loop reads CASSLGTGGFINYGYTF. CDR3 nucleotide sequence: TGCGCCAGCAGCTTGGGCACAGGGGGGTTTATCAACTATGGCTACACCTTC.

The J gene is TRBJ2-7, the V gene TRBV2, with D maybe TRBD1 (5 bases). Trimming stripped 6 bases from V and 3 bases from J, with 12 bases between. CDR1 and CDR2 from the germline V gene are SNHLY and FYNNEI. The CDR3 covers 13 residues. As DNA, the CDR3 is TGTGCCAGCAGGTTGACAGAGGACTACGAGCAGTACTTC. It codes for CASRLTEDYEQYF. Full variable domain (outside the CDR3, taken from reference TRBV2 and TRBJ2-7): EPEVTQTPSHQVTQMGQEVILRCVPISNHLYFYWYRQILGQKVEFLVSFYNNEISEKSEIFDDQFSVERPDGSNFTLKIRSTKLEDSAMYFCASRLTEDYEQYFGPGTRLTVT.

This clone was seen repeatedly, ten times or more. The chain combines TRBV18 with TRBJ1-1; 7 bases align to TRBD1. The V segment lost 3 bases and the J segment 5 bases; nucleotides outside the gene matches: 12. Germline V gene lookup returns CDR1 KGHSH and CDR2 LQKENI. This CDR3 spans 16 amino acids. The CDR3 protein is CASSPLGGGGETEAFF. Here the CDR3 DNA reads TGTGCCAGCTCACCCCTCGGAGGAGGGGGCGAGACTGAAGCTTTCTTT.

This clone occurred a few times. This chain uses TRBV14 with TRBJ1-1; the match to TRBD1 covers 9 bases. Germline-derived CDR1 and CDR2 are SGHDN and FVKESK. V lost 3 bases to trimming and J lost 4 bases; unmatched junction nucleotides: 6. CDR3 length equals 15 residues. The CDR3 DNA is TGTGCCAGCAGCCAGGTTACAGGGGGCATCACTGAAGCTTTCTTT. As protein: CASSQVTGGITEAFF.

This clone occurred once. The chain carries TRBV7-3 and TRBJ2-1, with a possible D match to TRBD2 (5 bases). Trimming shortened V by 0 bases and J by 5 bases, and 11 bases separated the two germline ends. CDR1 is SGHTA, CDR2 FQGTGA, per germline. This CDR3 contains 15 residues. CDR3 in amino acids: CASSLTGSGNNEQFF. The CDR3 DNA sequence: TGTGCCAGCAGCTTAACCGGGTCCGGGAACAATGAGCAGTTCTTC.

J is TRBJ2-2 and V is TRBV5-1; 8 bases align to TRBD1. CDR1 and CDR2 from the germline V gene are SGHRS and YFSETQ. After removal of 2 bases from V and 7 bases from J, the junction contained 4 bases not matched to a gene. CDR3 length: 14 residues. The CDR3 sequence: CASSFTGGNGELFF. The CDR3, as DNA: TGCGCCAGCAGCTTCACAGGGGGTAACGGGGAGCTGTTTTTT.

The chain couples TRBV5-6 to TRBJ1-1; D unclear. This CDR3 comprises 14 residues. The V end lost 0 bases, the J end lost 0 bases, and 6 bases lay between the germline ends. CDR1 is SGHDT, CDR2 YYEEEE, per germline. The CDR3 bases are TGTGCCAGCAGCTTGGGGGGAGTGAACACTGAAGCTTTCTTT. Translating gives CASSLGGVNTEAFF.

The chain has TRBV6-1 and TRBJ1-2, with TRBD1 matching over 7 bases. With V trimmed by 2 bases and J by 6 bases, 9 bases remained unmatched. CDR1 is MNHNS and CDR2 is SASEGT in the germline V gene. The CDR3 spans 15 residues. The CDR3, as DNA: TGTGCCAGCAGTGAAAGTACAGGGGTTATTGATGGCTACACCTTC. It is translated as CASSESTGVIDGYTF.

The chain couples TRBV5-1 to TRBJ2-7, with 12 bases lining up with TRBD1. Per the germline V gene, CDR1 is SGHRS and CDR2 is YFSETQ. The CDR3 consists of 16 residues. With V trimmed by 4 bases and J by 5 bases, 10 bases remained unmatched. Written as DNA, the CDR3 is TGCGCCAGCAGCCGGACCCGGGACAGGGGGCCCCACGAGCAGTACTTC. It specifies CASSRTRDRGPHEQYF.

V usage is TRBV6-6 and J usage is TRBJ2-7, with 9 bases matching TRBD1. The CDR3 sequence is 14 residues long. V trimming: 7 bases; J trimming: 3 bases; junction bases outside the gene matches: 7. CDR1 MNHNY and CDR2 SVGAGI come from the germline V gene (reference sequence). CDR3 sequence: CASTLNRGHYEQYF. The CDR3 coding sequence is TGTGCCAGCACCCTTAACAGGGGGCACTACGAGCAGTACTTC.

The chain links TRBV29-1 to TRBJ2-3; 14 bases align to TRBD2. The length of the CDR3 is 15 residues. With V trimmed by 7 bases and J by 9 bases, 12 bases remained unmatched. Germline V lookup: CDR1 SQVTM, CDR2 ANQGSEA. The CDR3 sequence: CSAPGTSGGWGTQYF. The CDR3 DNA reads TGCAGCGCACCCGGGACTAGCGGGGGATGGGGGACGCAGTATTTT.

V and J are TRBV25-1 and TRBJ2-5, with D unclear. Germline assignment: CDR1 MGHDK and CDR2 SYGVNS. This CDR3 region has 15 residues. Trimming removed 2 bases from V and 1 base from J, with 11 bases in between. This CDR3 reads CASSEPLLPQETQYF. CDR3 in DNA: TGTGCCAGCAGTGAACCCCTTCTCCCCCAAGAGACCCAGTACTTC.

The genes are TRBV6-1 and TRBJ2-5, with D possibly TRBD2 on 7 matching bases. CDR1 and CDR2 (germline): MNHNS, SASEGT. The CDR3 is made up of 15 amino acids. V was pared by 1 base and J by 4 bases, with 13 bases between. This CDR3 is CASSEVRGGLETQYF. As DNA, the CDR3 is TGTGCCAGCAGTGAAGTGAGGGGGGGGCTAGAGACCCAGTACTTC.

The chain joins TRBV4-1 to TRBJ2-7; 7 nucleotides align to TRBD2. The CDR3 covers 17 residues. After removal of 0 bases from V and 1 base from J, the junction contained 9 bases not matched to a gene. Germline V lookup: CDR1 MGHRA, CDR2 YSYEKL. Here the CDR3 DNA reads TGCGCCAGCAGCCAAGAGTTGCAGGCAGCGGGGTCCTACGAGCAGTACTTC. Residues: CASSQELQAAGSYEQYF.

This clone occurred a few times. The CDR3 DNA follows: TGTGCCAGCAGCCCTCGGACTAGCGGGAACACAGATACGCAGTATTTT. Translated, it gives CASSPRTSGNTDTQYF. The rearrangement uses TRBV4-2 and TRBJ2-3; TRBD2 aligns across 12 bases. Germline CDR1 LGHNA, CDR2 YNFKEQ. The ends lost 4 bases at V and 2 bases at J; junction bases unmatched: 4. This CDR3 is 16 amino acids long.

A single count supports this clone. The CDR3, as DNA: TGCGCCAGCAGTTCTTCAGGACTAGCGACCCCAAATACGCAGTATTTT. It translates to CASSSSGLATPNTQYF. V gene TRBV5-1 combines with J gene TRBJ2-3, with 9 bases lining up with TRBD2. The junction had 14 bases not matched to a gene; V was cut back by 5 bases and J by 7 bases. The CDR3 runs to 16 residues. The germline gives CDR1 SGHRS, CDR2 YFSETQ.

This chain connects TRBV7-9 to TRBJ1-1; 11 positions match TRBD1. CDR1 is SEHNR and CDR2 is FQNEAQ in the germline V gene (reference sequence). The CDR3 is 15 residues long. V gave up 3 bases and J gave up 4 bases; unmatched junction bases: 4. The CDR3 here is CASSFAGTGGTEAFF. CDR3 DNA sequence: TGTGCCAGCAGCTTCGCCGGGACAGGGGGCACTGAAGCTTTCTTT.

The rearrangement joins TRBV30 to TRBJ2-1; 9 bases are a match to TRBD2. CDR1 and CDR2 from the germline V gene are GTSNPN and SVGIG (reference sequence). The CDR3 contains 14 residues. The trim removed 2 bases at V and 6 bases at J, leaving 5 bases unmatched. The CDR3 coding sequence is TGTGCCTGGAGTCTAGGGACTAGCTTCAATGAGCAGTTCTTC. It yields the protein CAWSLGTSFNEQFF.

The chain carries TRBV2 and TRBJ2-1, with D uncertain. The V end was cut by 8 bases, the J end by 6 bases, with 14 bases between. The CDR3 loop spans 13 amino acids. Per the germline V gene, CDR1 is SNHLY and CDR2 is FYNNEI. CDR3 coding DNA: TGTGCCAGCTCCCCAAGCTCCCGCAATGAGCAGTTCTTC. Protein sequence: CASSPSSRNEQFF.

V is TRBV30 and J is TRBJ1-5, with D perhaps matching TRBD1 (6 bases). Germline V CDR1 and CDR2: GTSNPN, SVGIG (reference sequence). Trimming left V 2 bases short and J 7 bases short, with 12 bases between. The CDR3 is 13 residues long. The CDR3 spells CAWSWGRGQPQHF. The CDR3 DNA is TGTGCCTGGAGTTGGGGGCGAGGGCAGCCCCAGCATTTT.

The rearrangement links TRBV2 to TRBJ1-1; 8 bases are a match to TRBD1. In germline, CDR1 is SNHLY, CDR2 FYNNEI. There are 14 residues in the CDR3. V dropped 6 bases and J dropped 3; count of bases not matched to a gene: 6. CDR3 nucleotides: TGTGCCAGCAGCGCGCAGACAGGGGACACTGAAGCTTTCTTT. Its translation: CASSAQTGDTEAFF.

J is TRBJ1-5 and V is TRBV2, with 11 bases identical to TRBD1. The CDR3 is 13 residues long. V lost 8 bases to trimming and J lost 7 bases; unmatched junction nucleotides: 4. The germline CDR1 and CDR2 sequences are SNHLY and FYNNEI. In DNA, the CDR3 is TGTGCCAGCCGGACAGGGGGCGAGCAGCCCCAGCATTTT. This translates into CASRTGGEQPQHF.

This CDR3 is CASSLGRVYEQYF. In nucleotides, the CDR3 is TGTGCCAGCAGCTTAGGCAGGGTATACGAGCAGTACTTC. The chain couples TRBV11-2 to TRBJ2-7, with a weak D call TRBD1 (5 bases). CDR3 size: 13 residues. From germline, CDR1 is SGHAT and CDR2 FQNNGV. Trimming pared 1 base from V and 4 bases from J, leaving 8 bases between.

The chain couples TRBV6-6 to TRBJ2-3, with TRBD2 matching over 9 bases. The length of the CDR3 is 14 residues. Germline CDR1 reads MNHNY; CDR2 reads SVGAGI (reference sequence). J gave up 4 bases and V 8 bases, and 7 bases lay outside the gene matches. The CDR3 DNA sequence: TGTGCCAGCCTTTCGCGCGGGGGGGCAGATACGCAGTATTTT. It translates to CASLSRGGADTQYF.

This chain uses TRBV27 with TRBJ1-4, with 7 bases that match TRBD1. Per germline, CDR1 MNHEY and CDR2 SMNVEV (reference sequence). The CDR3 is made up of 15 amino acids. Losses at the gene ends were 5 bases for V and 5 bases for J; bases not matched to a gene: 8. CDR3 in amino acids: CASSSAQDRNEKLFF. The CDR3 DNA follows: TGTGCCAGCAGTAGCGCCCAGGACAGGAATGAAAAACTGTTTTTT. The variable domain in full, with the rest retrieved from reference TRBV27 and TRBJ1-4, is EAQVTQNPRYLITVTGKKLTVTCSQNMNHEYMSWYRQDPGLGLRQIYYSMNVEVTDKGDVPEGYKVSRKEKRNFPLILESPSPNQTSLYFCASSSAQDRNEKLFFGSGTQLSVL.

The V and J genes are TRBV18 and TRBJ2-7; 7 nucleotides match TRBD1. This CDR3 contains 14 residues. Germline-derived CDR1 and CDR2 are KGHSH and LQKENI. The trim removed 4 bases at V and 7 bases at J, leaving 10 bases unmatched. The CDR3 spells CASSQGQYYVEQYF. The CDR3 nucleotides are TGTGCCAGCTCACAGGGACAGTACTACGTAGAGCAGTACTTC.

V is TRBV7-9 and J is TRBJ1-6; D is unresolved. This CDR3 has 14 amino acids. CDR1 is SEHNR and CDR2 is FQNEAQ in the germline V gene (reference sequence). Trimming removed 4 bases at V and 10 bases at J, with 14 bases between. This CDR3 reads CASSSTSLPSPLHF. In DNA, the CDR3 is TGTGCCAGCAGCTCGACATCTCTTCCGTCACCCCTCCACTTT.

This chain uses TRBV27 with TRBJ1-5; TRBD1 might be the D (5 bases). The CDR3 covers 14 residues. Trimming cost V 3 bases and J 3 bases, with 9 bases left between them. Germline CDR1 and CDR2: MNHEY and SMNVEV (reference sequence). For the CDR3, the DNA is TGTGCCAGCAGTTTGGGGGGGATCAATCAGCCCCAGCATTTT. Amino acid sequence: CASSLGGINQPQHF.

The V call is TRBV5-6, the J call TRBJ1-5; D is uncertain. The germline V gene encodes CDR1 SGHDT and CDR2 YYEEEE. The V gene lost 3 bases and the J gene lost 6 bases, with 7 bases spanning the gap. CDR3 size: 12 residues. The CDR3 protein is CASSWGAQPQHF. The CDR3 nucleotides read TGTGCCAGCAGCTGGGGAGCTCAGCCCCAGCATTTT.